The next 8 T cell receptor beta chains were all read from a single sample in a study of T cell responses to AZD1222 COVID-19 vaccine. The data were produced by immunoSEQ multiplex PCR, yet TCRdb's version contains in-frame clones alone and is incomplete. The sample yields 75,000 to 90,000 clones, 80% to 90% seen once. Sequencing used peripheral blood, obtained 28 days after the second AZD1222 dose. These receptor sequences come from an adult who received the AZD1222 COVID-19 vaccine.

V gene TRBV18 combines with J gene TRBJ1-2; possible D gene TRBD1, 6 bases. The germline V gene encodes CDR1 KGHSH and CDR2 LQKENI. The CDR3 contains 17 residues. The V gene lost 3 bases and the J gene lost 5 bases, with 22 bases spanning the gap. In DNA, the CDR3 is TGTGCCAGCTCACCCGACCGGGGGGGCGCCTTAAGTTATGGCTACACCTTC. Its protein is CASSPDRGGALSYGYTF.

The rearrangement joins TRBV3-1 (or the pseudogene TRBV3-2) to TRBJ2-1; a possible D gene is TRBD1 (6 bases). V lost 4 bases and J 4 bases, leaving 17 bases between the germline ends. Germline V gene sequence: CDR1 LGHDT, CDR2 YNNKEL (reference sequence). This CDR3 region has 16 residues. The CDR3 DNA is TGTGCCAGCAGCCGTCCCTCAGGGGTTGGTTACAATGAGCAGTTCTTC. This translates into CASSRPSGVGYNEQFF.

The rearrangement uses TRBV18 and TRBJ2-7; D perhaps matches TRBD1 (5 bases). V shed 1 base and J shed 2 bases, with 9 bases lying between them. Germline V CDR1 and CDR2: KGHSH, LQKENI. CDR3 length equals 14 residues. DNA for the CDR3: TGTGCCAGCTCACCACGCAGGGTTACCTACGAGCAGTACGTC. This encodes CASSPRRVTYEQYV.

The CDR3 sequence: CASSLDLRRGLNSPLHF. The CDR3 DNA reads TGTGCCAGCAGCTTAGATCTCCGACGGGGCCTGAATTCACCCCTCCACTTT. The chain combines TRBV11-2 with TRBJ1-6; a possible D gene is TRBD1 (5 bases). Trimming pared 0 bases from V and 7 bases from J, leaving 16 bases between. Looked up from germline, CDR1 is SGHAT and CDR2 is FQNNGV. The CDR3 sequence is 17 residues long.

This chain uses TRBV28 with TRBJ2-3; TRBD2 agrees at 12 bases. The V gene end was trimmed by 6 bases and the J gene end by 6 bases; junction bases not matched to a gene: 7. This CDR3 contains 15 residues. CDR1 and CDR2 from the germline V gene are MDHEN and SYDVKM. In DNA, the CDR3 is TGTGCCAGCAGGCAGGCTAGCGGGAGGGGGGATACGCAGTATTTT. It translates to CASRQASGRGDTQYF.

The V call is TRBV28, the J call TRBJ1-5; a possible D gene is TRBD1 (5 bases). The CDR3 totals 16 residues. V was trimmed by 4 bases and J by 2 bases, leaving 15 bases between them. The germline CDR1 and CDR2 sequences are MDHEN and SYDVKM. The CDR3 coding sequence is TGTGCCAGCAGTTCCCCTCCGAAACAGGGCAATCAGCCCCAGCATTTT. This codes for CASSSPPKQGNQPQHF.

This chain connects TRBV5-1 to TRBJ1-4, with unresolved D. The CDR3 runs to 15 residues. The V and J ends lost 1 base and 4 bases respectively, with 11 bases between them. Germline lookup yields CDR1 SGHRS and CDR2 YFSETQ. The CDR3: CASSLRLAVNEKLFF. DNA of the CDR3: TGCGCCAGCAGCTTGCGGCTAGCAGTTAATGAAAAACTGTTTTTT.

The chain carries TRBV11-3 and TRBJ1-2; 8 nucleotides align to TRBD1. The CDR3 is 14 amino acids. The germline V gene has CDR1 SGHNT and CDR2 YENEEA. V lost 5 bases, J lost 7 bases, and 9 bases stayed unmatched. The CDR3 DNA reads as TGTGCCAGCAGCGCCCCCTCAGGGGGCGGTGGCTACACCTTC. It translates to CASSAPSGGGGYTF.